Detailed here is one T cell receptor beta chain. What it recognizes is unknown. These data are taken from a study of T cells in localized non-small cell lung cancer. Study-level points and caveats: A median around 57 of the top 100 tumor clones appeared in adjacent lung.

Produced via immunoSEQ multiplex PCR; TCRdb's table is partial and in-frame only. Here the sample spans about 18,000 clones, about 85% being singletons. The clonotype was recovered from a female donor at least 60 years old with stage I lung adenocarcinoma. The source was peripheral blood, collected before any cancer treatment.

CDR3 nucleotides: TGTGCCAGCAGCGACAGGGCTAACACTGAAGCTTTCTTT. It is translated as CASSDRANTEAFF. The V call is TRBV6-5, the J call TRBJ1-1, with 7 nucleotides matching TRBD1. This CDR3 has 13 amino acids. The V gene end was trimmed by 6 bases and the J gene end by 2 bases; junction bases not matched to a gene: 3. Per the germline V gene, CDR1 is MNHEY and CDR2 is SVGAGI.